This TCR beta chain derives from a study of T cells after yellow fever vaccination. In the study overall: Preparation of the low-cell-number fractions used SMART-Seq v4 Ultra Low Input. Study conclusions and caveats: Boosting was followed by the reappearance of most primary-vaccination clones (96% CD4, under 90% CD8). Researchers report a weaker secondary response that nonetheless peaked faster, day 5 versus 15. The presence of abundant clonotypes contaminating from the bulk population was possible in FACS-sorted repertoires.

TCRdb re-derived calls from the 5' RACE reads in MiXCR, one entry per CDR3 protein. The sample lists just over 250,000 distinct CDR3 sequences, over 4.5% occurring once. This CDR3 is 14 amino acids long. Germline V gene sequence: CDR1 SGHRS, CDR2 YFSETQ. Trimming pared 2 bases from V and 3 bases from J, leaving 10 bases between. The table lists this clonotype with many counts. The antigen is not known. This chain uses TRBV5-1 with TRBJ2-3, with a tentative D call TRBD1 (6 bases). The sample here was CD4+ T cells sorted from PBMCs, taken on the day of the yellow fever booster vaccination. This receptor was identified in a man between 18 and 29 years old who received the YFV17D yellow fever vaccine. Here the CDR3 DNA reads TGCGCCAGCAGCTTCCAGGGGTGGACAGATACGCAGTATTTT. Translating it yields CASSFQGWTDTQYF.